These 26 T cell receptor beta chains came from one sample sequenced in a study of blood T cell repertoires in COVID-19. Sequencing was performed with immunoSEQ multiplex PCR; in TCRdb, only in-frame clones are kept and a portion is missing. The repertoire consists of about 130,000 clones, with about four fifths occurring once and the leading ten covering approximately 18%. The sequenced sample was peripheral blood. These receptor sequences come from a man younger than 40 with COVID-19, enrolled during active disease.

The CDR3 spells CASSSGTGSDTQYF. The CDR3 nucleotides read TGTGCCAGCAGCTCCGGGACAGGGTCAGATACGCAGTATTTT. The chain couples TRBV6-6 to TRBJ2-3; 9 bases agree with TRBD1. This CDR3 is 14 amino acids long. CDR1 MNHNY and CDR2 SVGAGI come from the germline V gene (reference sequence). V dropped 6 bases and J dropped 4; count of bases not matched to a gene: 5.

The V and J genes are TRBV11-2 and TRBJ2-7; tentative D call: TRBD2 (7 bases). This CDR3 region has 15 residues. V was pared by 4 bases and J by 4 bases, with 17 bases between. Germline V lookup: CDR1 SGHAT, CDR2 FQNNGV. In DNA, the CDR3 is TGTGCCAGCAGCTCTGAAGGGGGGGGCGGTTACGAGCAGTACTTC. It yields the protein CASSSEGGGGYEQYF.

V gene TRBV9 combines with J gene TRBJ2-1; 8 nucleotides match TRBD2. V gave up 0 bases and J gave up 7 bases; unmatched junction bases: 6. CDR3 length: 15 amino acids. Per germline, CDR1 SGDLS and CDR2 YYNGEE. The CDR3 loop is CASSVAPTSENEQFF. In DNA form, the CDR3 reads TGTGCCAGCAGCGTAGCCCCGACTAGCGAGAATGAGCAGTTCTTC.

The chain links TRBV2 to TRBJ1-6, with D possibly TRBD1 on 5 matching bases. This CDR3 region has 14 residues. Germline V CDR1 and CDR2: SNHLY, FYNNEI. V was clipped by 2 bases and J by 7 bases, with 9 bases between them. CDR3 nucleotide sequence: TGTGCCAGCAGTGAACAGGGATTGAATTCACCCCTCCACTTT. The encoded protein is CASSEQGLNSPLHF.

This chain's CDR3 is CASSFAGGGDTQYF. CDR3 bases: TGTGCCAGCAGTTTCGCGGGAGGAGGGGATACGCAGTATTTT. The J gene is TRBJ2-3, the V gene TRBV28; 8 bases line up with TRBD2. Germline V CDR1 and CDR2: MDHEN, SYDVKM. The CDR3 runs 14 residues. V trimming: 3 bases; J trimming: 6 bases; junction bases outside the gene matches: 5. The variable domain in full, completed from reference TRBV28 and TRBJ2-3, reads DVKVTQSSRYLVKRTGEKVFLECVQDMDHENMFWYRQDPGLGLRLIYFSYDVKMKEKGDIPEGYSVSREKKERFSLILESASTNQTSMYLCASSFAGGGDTQYFGPGTRLTVL.

This rearrangement joins TRBV6-5 to TRBJ2-7; 9 bases line up with TRBD1. Unmatched junction bases numbered 10, after V lost 8 bases and J lost 5 bases. The CDR3 sequence is 14 residues long. Per germline, CDR1 MNHEY and CDR2 SVGAGI. CDR3 amino acids: CASQSQGARNEQYF. The DNA for the CDR3 is TGTGCCAGCCAATCACAGGGGGCGCGTAACGAGCAGTACTTC.

Many counts were recorded for this clone. The CDR3 sequence is CASSEAGTGIYEQYF. CDR3 nucleotide sequence: TGTGCCAGCAGTGAAGCCGGGACAGGGATCTACGAGCAGTACTTC. The chain has TRBV6-1 and TRBJ2-7, with 9 positions matching TRBD1. Germline V gives CDR1 MNHNS, CDR2 SASEGT. The J segment lost 3 bases and the V segment lost 0 bases, leaving 3 bases of the junction unmatched. This CDR3 comprises 15 residues.

V is TRBV30 and J is TRBJ1-2, with D unclear. The CDR3 loop spans 13 amino acids. Germline-derived CDR1 and CDR2 are GTSNPN and SVGIG (reference sequence). V lost 3 bases and J lost 1, with 9 bases in between. CDR3 nucleotide sequence: TGTGCCTGGAGACTAGAATATAACTATGGCTACACCTTC. Its translation is CAWRLEYNYGYTF.

The chain uses TRBV5-6 and TRBJ1-2; 8 bases align to TRBD1. V gave up 4 bases and J gave up 4 bases; unmatched junction bases: 9. Germline V gene sequence: CDR1 SGHDT, CDR2 YYEEEE. CDR3 length: 15 residues. CDR3 loop: CASSGGGQGRYGYTF. CDR3 sequence (DNA): TGTGCCAGCAGCGGCGGAGGACAGGGACGCTATGGCTACACCTTC.

This sequence joins TRBV7-9 and TRBJ2-1; 10 bases match TRBD2. This CDR3 is 16 amino acids long. CDR1 SEHNR and CDR2 FQNEAQ come from the germline V gene (reference sequence). After removal of 5 bases from V and 5 bases from J, the junction contained 9 bases not matched to a gene. The CDR3 DNA reads TGTGCCAGCAGCAGAGAGGTGGGACTAGCGAACAATGAGCAGTTCTTC. Protein sequence: CASSREVGLANNEQFF.

The chain is built from TRBV5-6 and TRBJ1-6; D perhaps matches TRBD1 (6 bases). Germline lookup yields CDR1 SGHDT and CDR2 YYEEEE. The V and J ends lost 2 bases and 10 bases respectively, with 13 bases between them. The CDR3 is made up of 14 amino acids. Here the CDR3 DNA reads TGTGCCAGCAGCTTCGAGTCGGGGGGCTCACCCCTCCACTTT. It specifies CASSFESGGSPLHF.

The J gene is TRBJ1-1, the V gene TRBV27; D might be TRBD1 (5 bases). The V end was cut by 1 base, the J end by 4 bases, with 16 bases between. Germline CDR1 and CDR2: MNHEY and SMNVEV (reference sequence). This CDR3 region has 16 residues. The CDR3 region is CASSLFSSSGITEAFF. The DNA for the CDR3 is TGTGCCAGCAGTTTATTTAGCTCCTCAGGGATCACTGAAGCTTTCTTT.

The CDR3 loop is CASSLISGLADTQYF. DNA of the CDR3: TGTGCCAGCAGCTTGATTTCGGGGTTGGCAGATACGCAGTATTTT. The chain couples TRBV5-6 to TRBJ2-3; maybe TRBD2 (5 bases). Germline CDR1 SGHDT, CDR2 YYEEEE. With 1 base removed from V and 4 bases from J, the gap between germline ends came to 13 bases. The CDR3 length is 15 residues.

Notes on this clone: A read error may account for a junction end that differs from germline. The CDR3 nucleotides read TGTGCCAGCAAATCCGACAGACAGAACGCTGAAGCTTTCTTT. Its protein product is CASKSDRQNAEAFF. The gene calls are TRBV6-5 and TRBJ1-1, with D tentatively TRBD1 (5 bases). The CDR3 runs to 14 residues. Germline CDR1 MNHEY, CDR2 SVGAGI.

Notes on this clone: Other nucleotide sequences from this sample produce the same CDR3. The chain recombines TRBV9 with TRBJ1-2; D not resolved. Germline V gives CDR1 SGDLS, CDR2 YYNGEE. Trimming took off 4 bases at V and 1 base at J, with 5 bases between the two ends. The CDR3 loop spans 12 amino acids. For the CDR3, the DNA is TGTGCCAGCAGCCGGGATAACTATGGCTACACCTTC. This translates into CASSRDNYGYTF.

This chain links TRBV19 with TRBJ2-7, with TRBD2 identical over 8 bases. CDR3 length equals 14 residues. The germline V gene encodes CDR1 LNHDA and CDR2 SQIVND (reference sequence). Trimming cost V 5 bases and J 2 bases; bases outside gene matches: 5. This chain's CDR3 is CASSLLAAPYEQYF. The CDR3 DNA is TGTGCCAGTAGTTTACTAGCGGCACCCTACGAGCAGTACTTC.

This clone was seen only a few times. The chain has TRBV27 and TRBJ2-1, with 8 bases fitting TRBD2. This CDR3 comprises 15 residues. Germline assignment: CDR1 MNHEY and CDR2 SMNVEV (reference sequence). V was clipped by 3 bases and J by 4 bases; unmatched bases: 5. CDR3 DNA: TGTGCCAGCAGTTTCACGGGAGGGTTTTACAATGAGCAGTTCTTC. Protein product: CASSFTGGFYNEQFF.

This rearrangement joins TRBV11-2 to TRBJ1-1; TRBD1 matches at 7 bases. The CDR3 has 13 amino acids. The germline V gene encodes CDR1 SGHAT and CDR2 FQNNGV. V lost 1 base and J lost 6; bases outside the gene matches: 2. CDR3: CASSLGGGPEAFF. The CDR3 coding sequence is TGTGCCAGCAGCTTAGGAGGGGGCCCTGAAGCTTTCTTT.

The chain joins TRBV6-1 to TRBJ1-5, with D perhaps matching TRBD1 (5 bases). The CDR3 runs 15 residues. Germline V lookup: CDR1 MNHNS, CDR2 SASEGT. Trimming took off 1 base at V and 7 bases at J, with 14 bases between the two ends. CDR3 DNA: TGTGCCAGCAGTGAAGTAAGGCAGGGCGACCAGCCCCAGCATTTT. Amino acid sequence: CASSEVRQGDQPQHF.

The chain links TRBV27 to TRBJ2-5, with 15 bases lining up with TRBD2. The CDR3 loop spans 18 amino acids. Per the germline V gene, CDR1 is MNHEY and CDR2 is SMNVEV (reference sequence). V lost 4 bases and J lost 1; bases outside the gene matches: 7. The CDR3 nucleotides read TGTGCCAGCAGTTCCGGACTAGCGGGAGGGGGTGGCCAAGAGACCCAGTACTTC. This sequence encodes CASSSGLAGGGGQETQYF.

The rearrangement links TRBV7-9 to TRBJ1-2; 7 bases map to TRBD1. CDR1 and CDR2 (germline): SEHNR, FQNEAQ (reference sequence). This CDR3 region has 14 residues. V lost 5 bases to trimming and J lost 7 bases; unmatched junction nucleotides: 10. Written as DNA, the CDR3 is TGTGCCAGCAGCCCGACAGGGAGCGGCGTTGGCTACACCTTC. Translating it yields CASSPTGSGVGYTF.

This clone occurred once. The chain recombines TRBV12-2 with TRBJ2-3; the listed D gene, TRBD2, was not tested against the DNA. TRBV12-2 is listed as a pseudogene. The CDR3 is made up of 14 amino acids. As DNA, the CDR3 is TGTGCAAGTCGCTCGACTAGCGCCCCAGATACGCAGTATTTT. Encoded protein: CASRSTSAPDTQYF.

The chain couples TRBV27 to TRBJ1-2; TRBD1 agrees at 7 bases. Per the germline V gene, CDR1 is MNHEY and CDR2 is SMNVEV (reference sequence). V dropped 4 bases and J dropped 2; count of bases not matched to a gene: 4. The CDR3 runs 14 residues. For the CDR3, the DNA is TGTGCCAGCAGTTCGCGGGGACAGAACTATGGCTACACCTTC. Its protein product is CASSSRGQNYGYTF.

The CDR3 reads CAWNRVHNEQFF. The CDR3 DNA reads TGTGCCTGGAACAGGGTACACAATGAGCAGTTCTTC. The chain couples TRBV30 to TRBJ2-1; tentative D call: TRBD1 (6 bases). The CDR3 has 12 amino acids. The germline V and J ends were trimmed by 4 bases and 5 bases, with 9 bases remaining between them. Looked up from germline, CDR1 is GTSNPN and CDR2 is SVGIG (reference sequence).

The chain uses TRBV6-2 or TRBV6-3 and TRBJ1-4, with D tentatively TRBD1 (5 bases). CDR3 length: 17 amino acids. V was cut by 6 bases and J by 4 bases, with 21 bases left in between. Germline V CDR1 and CDR2: MNHEY, SVGEGT. Here the CDR3 DNA reads TGTGCCAGCAGCTTAAACCTCCGAGACAGCAATAATGAAAAACTGTTTTTT. This gives the protein CASSLNLRDSNNEKLFF.

The CDR3 bases are TGTGCCAGCAGCGCGGACAGGGGCGTTACCTACGAGCAGTACTTC. It specifies CASSADRGVTYEQYF. The chain recombines TRBV5-4 with TRBJ2-7; 9 bases agree with TRBD1. V gave up 4 bases and J gave up 2 bases; unmatched junction bases: 7. This CDR3 is built from 15 residues. CDR1 is SGHNT, CDR2 YYREEE, per germline (reference sequence).